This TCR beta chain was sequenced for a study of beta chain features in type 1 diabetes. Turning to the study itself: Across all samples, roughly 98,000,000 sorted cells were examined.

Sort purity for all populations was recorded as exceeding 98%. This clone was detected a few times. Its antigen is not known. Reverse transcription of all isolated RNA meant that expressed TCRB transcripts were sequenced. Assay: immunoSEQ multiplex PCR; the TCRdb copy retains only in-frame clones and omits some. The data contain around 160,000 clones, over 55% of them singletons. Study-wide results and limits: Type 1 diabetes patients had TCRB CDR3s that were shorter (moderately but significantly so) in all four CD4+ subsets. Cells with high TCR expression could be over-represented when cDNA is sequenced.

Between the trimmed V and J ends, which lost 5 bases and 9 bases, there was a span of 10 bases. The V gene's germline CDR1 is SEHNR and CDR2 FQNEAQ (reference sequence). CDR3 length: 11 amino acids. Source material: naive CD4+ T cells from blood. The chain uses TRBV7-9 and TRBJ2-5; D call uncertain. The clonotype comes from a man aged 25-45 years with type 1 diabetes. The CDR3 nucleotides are TGTGCCAGCAGCCCTTCAGGTGCCCAGTACTTC. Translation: CASSPSGAQYF.